These T cell receptor beta chains were read from a single sample in a study of radiotherapy plus CTLA-4 blockade in lung cancer. TCRdb's table, derived via immunoSEQ multiplex PCR, lists solely in-frame clones and lacks some. The profile shows roughly 97,000 clones, 60% to 75% of them singletons. The specimen comprised peripheral blood, sampled from a patient treated with radiotherapy plus ipilimumab. The origin of the receptors is a human donor with non-small cell lung cancer who had a partial response to radiotherapy plus ipilimumab. Some clones in this sample may be carry-over from other donors' samples. The CDR3 runs from the conserved cysteine through the conserved F or W. A D gene is named only where the DNA matches it firmly. Clone size is not always given. Where it is, it says once, few, many or a class for expanded clones.

v_gene: TRBV6-5
j_gene: TRBJ1-2
d_gene: -
abundance: -
CDR3aa: CASSYLDGAYGYTF
CDR3nt: TGTGCCAGCAGTTACCTGGATGGGGCCTATGGCTACACCTTC

v_gene: TRBV7-8
j_gene: TRBJ1-2
d_gene: -
abundance: -
CDR3aa: CASSDKTGQSGGYTF
CDR3nt: TGTGCCAGCAGCGACAAAACCGGACAGTCTGGCGGCTACACCTTC

v_gene: TRBV11-3
j_gene: TRBJ2-5
d_gene: TRBD2
abundance: -
CDR3aa: CASSLVASGETQYF
CDR3nt: TGTGCCAGCAGCTTAGTCGCTAGCGGGGAGACCCAGTACTTC

v_gene: TRBV4-1
j_gene: TRBJ1-1
d_gene: -
abundance: -
CDR3aa: CASSQVARGTEAFF
CDR3nt: TGCGCCAGCAGCCAAGTGGCAAGGGGGACTGAAGCTTTCTTT

v_gene: TRBV2
j_gene: TRBJ2-5
d_gene: TRBD2
abundance: -
CDR3aa: CASRGLAGKYF
CDR3nt: TGTGCCAGCAGGGGGCTAGCGGGGAAGTACTTC

v_gene: TRBV29-1
j_gene: TRBJ1-5
d_gene: TRBD1
abundance: few
CDR3aa: CSVRTGDQPQHF
CDR3nt: TGCAGCGTTAGGACAGGGGATCAGCCCCAGCATTTT

v_gene: TRBV6-5
j_gene: TRBJ1-4
d_gene: -
abundance: -
CDR3aa: CASSYSTRSNEKLFF
CDR3nt: TGTGCCAGCAGTTACTCGACCAGGTCTAATGAAAAACTGTTTTTT

v_gene: TRBV28
j_gene: TRBJ1-3
d_gene: TRBD1
abundance: -
CDR3aa: CASSLTGVGNTIYF
CDR3nt: TGTGCCAGCAGTTTGACAGGGGTAGGAAACACCATATATTTT

v_gene: TRBV9
j_gene: TRBJ2-5
d_gene: TRBD2
abundance: once
CDR3aa: CASSEGTSGGSETQYF
CDR3nt: TGTGCCAGCAGCGAAGGGACTAGCGGGGGATCAGAGACCCAGTACTTC

v_gene: TRBV6-5
j_gene: TRBJ2-7
d_gene: -
abundance: -
CDR3aa: CASSYSGSRGTYEQYF
CDR3nt: TGTGCCAGCAGTTACTCAGGTTCCAGGGGCACATACGAGCAGTACTTC